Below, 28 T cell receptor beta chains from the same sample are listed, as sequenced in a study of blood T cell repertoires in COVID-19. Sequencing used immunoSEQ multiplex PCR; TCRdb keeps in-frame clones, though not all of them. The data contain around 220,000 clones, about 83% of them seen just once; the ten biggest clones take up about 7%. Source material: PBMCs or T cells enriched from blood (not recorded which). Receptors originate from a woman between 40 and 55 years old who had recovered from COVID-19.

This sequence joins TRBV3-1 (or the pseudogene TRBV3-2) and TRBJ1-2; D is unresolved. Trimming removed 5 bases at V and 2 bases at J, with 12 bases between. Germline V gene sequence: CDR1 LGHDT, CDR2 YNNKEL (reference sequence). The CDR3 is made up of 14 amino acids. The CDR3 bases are TGTGCCAGCAGCGCAACACAGCAAAACTATGGCTACACCTTC. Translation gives CASSATQQNYGYTF.

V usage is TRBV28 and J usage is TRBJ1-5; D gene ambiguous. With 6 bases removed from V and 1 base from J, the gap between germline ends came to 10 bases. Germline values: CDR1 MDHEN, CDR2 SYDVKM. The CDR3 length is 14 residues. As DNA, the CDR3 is TGTGCCAGCAGCCAGACACCGAGCAATCAGCCCCAGCATTTT. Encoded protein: CASSQTPSNQPQHF.

As DNA, the CDR3 is TGTGCCAGCAGTTATTCTACCACAGGGGGAGGCACTGAAGCTTTCTTT. Protein: CASSYSTTGGGTEAFF. The rearrangement uses TRBV6-2 or TRBV6-3 and TRBJ1-1; 8 nucleotides match TRBD1. The CDR3 length is 16 residues. After removal of 3 bases from V and 4 bases from J, the junction contained 10 bases not matched to a gene. Germline V CDR1 and CDR2: MNHEY, SVGEGT.

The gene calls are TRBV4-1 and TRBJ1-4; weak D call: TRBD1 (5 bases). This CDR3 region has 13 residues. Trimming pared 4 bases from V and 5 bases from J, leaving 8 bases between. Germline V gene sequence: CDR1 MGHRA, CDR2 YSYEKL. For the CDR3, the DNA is TGCGCCAGCAGCCGGGGGGAGAATGAAAAACTGTTTTTT. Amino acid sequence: CASSRGENEKLFF.

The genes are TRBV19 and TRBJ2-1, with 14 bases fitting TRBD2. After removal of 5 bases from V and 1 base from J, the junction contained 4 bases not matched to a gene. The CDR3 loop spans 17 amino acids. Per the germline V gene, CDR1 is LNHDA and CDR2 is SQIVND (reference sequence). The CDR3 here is CASSPWTSGRSYNEQFF. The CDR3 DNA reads TGTGCCAGTAGTCCCTGGACTAGCGGGAGGTCCTACAATGAGCAGTTCTTC.

The CDR3 loop is CASNRQGAFTEAFF. Written as DNA, the CDR3 is TGTGCCAGCAATCGTCAGGGGGCTTTCACTGAAGCTTTCTTT. The chain employs TRBV28 and TRBJ1-1; TRBD1 matches 8 bases. The CDR3 totals 14 residues. V was clipped by 7 bases and J by 4 bases; unmatched bases: 8. The germline V gene has CDR1 MDHEN and CDR2 SYDVKM. Filled out from reference TRBV28 and TRBJ1-1, the complete variable domain reads DVKVTQSSRYLVKRTGEKVFLECVQDMDHENMFWYRQDPGLGLRLIYFSYDVKMKEKGDIPEGYSVSREKKERFSLILESASTNQTSMYLCASNRQGAFTEAFFGQGTRLTVV.

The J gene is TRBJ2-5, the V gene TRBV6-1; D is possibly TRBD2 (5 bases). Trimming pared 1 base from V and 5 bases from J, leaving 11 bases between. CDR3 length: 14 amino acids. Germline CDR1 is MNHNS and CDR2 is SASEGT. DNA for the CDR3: TGTGCCAGCAGTGAAGATCGGGGTAGCGAGACCCAGTACTTC. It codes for CASSEDRGSETQYF.

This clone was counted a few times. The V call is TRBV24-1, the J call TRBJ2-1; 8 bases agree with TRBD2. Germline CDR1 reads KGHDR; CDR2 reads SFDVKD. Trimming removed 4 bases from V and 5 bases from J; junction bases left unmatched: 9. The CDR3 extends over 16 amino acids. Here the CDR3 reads CATSDPAGALHNEQFF. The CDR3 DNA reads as TGTGCCACCAGTGACCCAGCGGGGGCGCTTCACAATGAGCAGTTCTTC.

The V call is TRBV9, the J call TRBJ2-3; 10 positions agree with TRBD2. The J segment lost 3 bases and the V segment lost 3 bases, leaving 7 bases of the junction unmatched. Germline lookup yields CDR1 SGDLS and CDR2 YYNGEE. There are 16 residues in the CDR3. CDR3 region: CASSARTSGITDTQYF. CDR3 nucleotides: TGTGCCAGCAGCGCACGAACTAGCGGGATAACAGATACGCAGTATTTT.

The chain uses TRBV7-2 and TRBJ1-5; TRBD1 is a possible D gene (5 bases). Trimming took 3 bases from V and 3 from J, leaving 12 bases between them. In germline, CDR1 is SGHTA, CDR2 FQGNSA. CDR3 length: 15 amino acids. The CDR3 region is CASSFSLGVNQPQHF. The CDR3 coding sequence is TGTGCCAGCAGCTTCTCTCTAGGGGTCAATCAGCCCCAGCATTTT.

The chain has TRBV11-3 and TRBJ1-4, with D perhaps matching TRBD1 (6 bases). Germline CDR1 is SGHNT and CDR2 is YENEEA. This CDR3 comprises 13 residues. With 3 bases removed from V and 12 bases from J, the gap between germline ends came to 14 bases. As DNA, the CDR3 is TGTGCCAGCAGCTTGGATGGGACATATGAACTGTTTTTT. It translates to CASSLDGTYELFF.

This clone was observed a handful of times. The CDR3 protein is CASSWEPREKLFF. Here the CDR3 DNA reads TGTGCCAGCAGTTGGGAGCCGAGGGAAAAACTGTTTTTT. This rearrangement joins TRBV12-3 or TRBV12-4 to TRBJ1-4; unclear D gene. Trimming stripped 4 bases from V and 8 bases from J, with 11 bases between. The CDR3 spans 13 residues.

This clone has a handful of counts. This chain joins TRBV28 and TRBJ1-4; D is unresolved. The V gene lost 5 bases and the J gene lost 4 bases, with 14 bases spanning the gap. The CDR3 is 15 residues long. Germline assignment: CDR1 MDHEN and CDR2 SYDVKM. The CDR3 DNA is TGTGCCAGCAGTACGGTAGCCAGTGATAATGAAAAACTGTTTTTT. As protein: CASSTVASDNEKLFF. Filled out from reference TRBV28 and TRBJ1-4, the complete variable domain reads DVKVTQSSRYLVKRTGEKVFLECVQDMDHENMFWYRQDPGLGLRLIYFSYDVKMKEKGDIPEGYSVSREKKERFSLILESASTNQTSMYLCASSTVASDNEKLFFGSGTQLSVL.

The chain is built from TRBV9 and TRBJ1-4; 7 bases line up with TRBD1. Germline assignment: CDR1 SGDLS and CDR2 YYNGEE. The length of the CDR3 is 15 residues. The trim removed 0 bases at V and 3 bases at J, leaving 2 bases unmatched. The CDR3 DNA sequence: TGTGCCAGCAGCGTAGGGGACAGAGCTAATGAAAAACTGTTTTTT. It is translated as CASSVGDRANEKLFF.

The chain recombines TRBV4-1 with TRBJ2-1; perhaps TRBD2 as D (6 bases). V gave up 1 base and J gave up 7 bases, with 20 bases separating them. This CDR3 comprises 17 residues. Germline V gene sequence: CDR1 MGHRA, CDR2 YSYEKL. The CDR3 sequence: CASSQGYGEVLGNEQFF. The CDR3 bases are TGCGCCAGCAGCCAAGGGTACGGGGAGGTTCTGGGGAATGAGCAGTTCTTC.

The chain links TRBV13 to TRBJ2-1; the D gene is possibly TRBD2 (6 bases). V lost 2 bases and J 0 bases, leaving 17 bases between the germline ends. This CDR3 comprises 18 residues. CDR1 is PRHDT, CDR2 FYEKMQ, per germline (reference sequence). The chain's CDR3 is CASSLLEGRLSSYNEQFF. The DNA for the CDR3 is TGTGCCAGCAGCTTATTGGAGGGCAGGCTAAGCTCCTACAATGAGCAGTTCTTC. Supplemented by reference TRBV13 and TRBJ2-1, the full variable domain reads AAGVIQSPRHLIKEKRETATLKCYPIPRHDTVYWYQQGPGQDPQFLISFYEKMQSDKGSIPDRFSAQQFSDYHSELNMSSLELGDSALYFCASSLLEGRLSSYNEQFFGPGTRLTVL.

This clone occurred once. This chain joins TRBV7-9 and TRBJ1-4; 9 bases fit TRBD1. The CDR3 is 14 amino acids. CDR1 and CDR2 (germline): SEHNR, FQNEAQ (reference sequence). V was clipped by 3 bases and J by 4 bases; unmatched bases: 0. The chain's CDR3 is CASSLGQGNEKLFF. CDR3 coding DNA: TGTGCCAGCAGCTTGGGACAGGGTAATGAAAAACTGTTTTTT.

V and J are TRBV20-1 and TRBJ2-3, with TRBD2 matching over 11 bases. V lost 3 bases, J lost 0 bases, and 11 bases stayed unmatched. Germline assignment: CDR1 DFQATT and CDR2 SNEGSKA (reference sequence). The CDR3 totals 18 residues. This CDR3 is CSASELAGGTVSTDTQYF. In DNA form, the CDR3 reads TGCAGTGCTAGTGAGCTAGCGGGAGGAACCGTTAGCACAGATACGCAGTATTTT.

The CDR3 is CASRLEFETGVLVVYEQYV. CDR3 coding DNA: TGTGCAAGTCGCTTAGAATTCGAGACAGGGGTCCTAGTGGTCTACGAGCAGTACGTC. The chain employs TRBV12-2 and TRBJ2-7; TRBD1 was called by the table and not checked on the DNA. TRBV12-2 is a recognized pseudogene. This CDR3 comprises 19 residues.

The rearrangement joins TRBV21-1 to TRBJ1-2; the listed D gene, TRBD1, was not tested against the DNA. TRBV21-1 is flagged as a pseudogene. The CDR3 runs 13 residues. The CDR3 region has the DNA TGTGCCAGCAGCGCCCGGCAGGGGGAGGTCTACACCTTC. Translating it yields CASSARQGEVYTF.

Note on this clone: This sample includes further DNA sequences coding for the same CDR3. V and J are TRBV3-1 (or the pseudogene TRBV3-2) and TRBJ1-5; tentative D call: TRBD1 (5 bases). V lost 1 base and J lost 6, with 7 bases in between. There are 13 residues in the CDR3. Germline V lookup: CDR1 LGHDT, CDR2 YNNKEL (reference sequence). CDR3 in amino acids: CASSQGRGQPQHF. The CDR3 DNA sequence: TGTGCCAGCAGCCAAGGGAGGGGTCAGCCCCAGCATTTT.

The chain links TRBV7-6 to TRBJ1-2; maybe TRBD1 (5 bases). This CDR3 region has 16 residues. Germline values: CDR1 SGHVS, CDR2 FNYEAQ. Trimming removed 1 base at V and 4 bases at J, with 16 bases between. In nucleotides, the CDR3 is TGTGCCAGCAGCTTAGACGTGGGGGGTTCTTCCTATGGCTACACCTTC. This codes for CASSLDVGGSSYGYTF.

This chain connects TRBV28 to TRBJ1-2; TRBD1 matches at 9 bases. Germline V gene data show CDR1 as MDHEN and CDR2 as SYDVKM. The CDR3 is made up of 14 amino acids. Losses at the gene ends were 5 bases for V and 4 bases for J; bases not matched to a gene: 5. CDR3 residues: CASSAGTGSYGYTF. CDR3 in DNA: TGTGCCAGCAGTGCCGGGACAGGGTCCTATGGCTACACCTTC.

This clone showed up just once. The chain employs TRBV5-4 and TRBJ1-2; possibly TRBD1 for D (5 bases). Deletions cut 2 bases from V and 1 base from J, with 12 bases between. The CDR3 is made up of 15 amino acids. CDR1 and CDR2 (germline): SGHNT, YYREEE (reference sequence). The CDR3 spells CASSLRRDLNYGYTF. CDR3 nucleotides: TGTGCCAGCAGCTTACGGAGGGACCTTAACTATGGCTACACCTTC.

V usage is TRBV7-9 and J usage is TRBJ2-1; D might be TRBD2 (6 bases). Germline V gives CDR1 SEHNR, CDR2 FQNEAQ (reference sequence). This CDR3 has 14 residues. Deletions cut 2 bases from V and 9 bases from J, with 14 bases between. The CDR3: CASSLHVGSAEQFF. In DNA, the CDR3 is TGTGCCAGCAGCTTACATGTCGGGAGCGCTGAGCAGTTCTTC.

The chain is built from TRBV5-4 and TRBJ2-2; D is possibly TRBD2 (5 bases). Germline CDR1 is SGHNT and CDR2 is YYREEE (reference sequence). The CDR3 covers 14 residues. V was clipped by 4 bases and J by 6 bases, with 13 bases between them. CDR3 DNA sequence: TGTGCCAGCAGCCTCACCCGACTACCCGGGGAGCTGTTTTTT. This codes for CASSLTRLPGELFF.

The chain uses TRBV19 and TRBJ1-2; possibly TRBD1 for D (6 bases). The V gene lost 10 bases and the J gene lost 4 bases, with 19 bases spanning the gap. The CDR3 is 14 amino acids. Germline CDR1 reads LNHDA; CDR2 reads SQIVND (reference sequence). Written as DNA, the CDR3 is TGTGCCACCAATTCTAGGACAGAACTCTATGGCTACACCTTC. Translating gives CATNSRTELYGYTF.

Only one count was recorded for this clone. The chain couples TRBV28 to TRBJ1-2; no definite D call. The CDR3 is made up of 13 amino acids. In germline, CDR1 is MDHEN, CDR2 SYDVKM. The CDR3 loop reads CAGGSPEYYGYTF. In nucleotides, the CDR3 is TGTGCTGGAGGGTCACCCGAATACTATGGCTACACCTTC.